Presented here are 7 T cell receptor beta chains from one specimen sequenced in a study of blood T cell repertoires in COVID-19. TCRdb's table, derived via immunoSEQ multiplex PCR, lists solely in-frame clones and lacks some. The sample includes around 180,000 clones, roughly 77% of them seen just once. Sequencing input: PBMCs or T cells enriched from blood (not recorded which). The receptors originated from a woman in her forties or fifties with acute COVID-19.

This clone was detected only once. The V and J genes are TRBV29-1 and TRBJ2-3; possibly TRBD2 for D (5 bases). Per germline, CDR1 SQVTM and CDR2 ANQGSEA. The CDR3 is 16 residues long. Trimming shortened V by 3 bases and J by 0 bases, and 16 bases separated the two germline ends. CDR3 residues: CSVDPPGDSSTDTQYF. Written as DNA, the CDR3 is TGCAGCGTTGATCCCCCCGGGGATTCTAGCACAGATACGCAGTATTTT.

The chain has TRBV7-9 and TRBJ2-1; tentative D call: TRBD1 (6 bases). The CDR3 contains 12 residues. CDR1 SEHNR and CDR2 FQNEAQ come from the germline V gene (reference sequence). The V gene lost 8 bases and the J gene lost 6 bases, with 11 bases spanning the gap. CDR3 sequence: CASGKGVNEQFF. Written as DNA, the CDR3 is TGTGCCAGCGGTAAGGGGGTCAATGAGCAGTTCTTC.

This clone appeared a few times. The chain links TRBV5-1 to TRBJ2-3; a possible D gene is TRBD2 (6 bases). CDR1 is SGHRS, CDR2 YFSETQ, per germline. Trimming left V 4 bases short and J 1 base short, with 10 bases between. CDR3 length equals 14 residues. The CDR3 reads CASSPGDGTDTQYF. The CDR3 coding sequence is TGCGCCAGCAGCCCGGGGGACGGCACAGATACGCAGTATTTT.

The CDR3 is CASRAGQGRNQPQHF. The CDR3 DNA is TGTGCCAGCAGAGCGGGACAGGGTAGGAATCAGCCCCAGCATTTT. This chain connects TRBV6-5 to TRBJ1-5; the match to TRBD1 covers 9 bases. CDR1 MNHEY and CDR2 SVGAGI come from the germline V gene. V trimming: 6 bases; J trimming: 4 bases; junction bases outside the gene matches: 7. This CDR3 spans 15 amino acids.

The genes are TRBV2 and TRBJ2-5; 7 nucleotides line up with TRBD2. The CDR3 is 15 amino acids. CDR1 and CDR2 from the germline V gene are SNHLY and FYNNEI. The V segment lost 1 base and the J segment 5 bases; nucleotides outside the gene matches: 7. CDR3 loop: CASSEGPLARETQYF. The CDR3 region has the DNA TGTGCCAGCAGTGAAGGCCCACTAGCGCGGGAGACCCAGTACTTC.

V and J are TRBV28 and TRBJ2-3, with D possibly being TRBD1 (6 bases). V was shortened by 2 bases and J by 4 bases, with 7 bases between the two germline ends. Germline V CDR1 and CDR2: MDHEN, SYDVKM. The CDR3 is 13 residues long. This CDR3 is CASSLGGPDTQYF. The CDR3 DNA reads as TGTGCCAGCAGTTTAGGGGGCCCAGATACGCAGTATTTT.

The CDR3 DNA is TGTGCCAGCAGACAGGGTGGAGGCAGTGGCTACACCTTC. Residues: CASRQGGGSGYTF. J is TRBJ1-2 and V is TRBV27; TRBD1 might be the D (6 bases). CDR1 and CDR2 from the germline V gene are MNHEY and SMNVEV (reference sequence). CDR3 length: 13 amino acids. Trimming shortened V by 6 bases and J by 7 bases, and 15 bases separated the two germline ends.